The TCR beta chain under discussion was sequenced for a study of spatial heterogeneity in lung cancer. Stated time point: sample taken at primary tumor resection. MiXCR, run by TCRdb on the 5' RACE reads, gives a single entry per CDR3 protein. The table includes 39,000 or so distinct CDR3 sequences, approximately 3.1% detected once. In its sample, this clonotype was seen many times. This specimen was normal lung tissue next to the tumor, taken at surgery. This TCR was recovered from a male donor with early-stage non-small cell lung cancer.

CDR3 amino acids: CASSPGTGIVETQYF. CDR3 in DNA: TGTGCCAGCAGCCCTGGGACAGGGATTGTGGAGACCCAGTACTTC. The chain has TRBV7-9 and TRBJ2-5, with 9 positions matching TRBD1. The CDR3 sequence is 15 residues long. CDR1 and CDR2 (germline): SEHNR, FQNEAQ (reference sequence). Trimming removed 5 bases from V and 5 bases from J; junction bases left unmatched: 9.